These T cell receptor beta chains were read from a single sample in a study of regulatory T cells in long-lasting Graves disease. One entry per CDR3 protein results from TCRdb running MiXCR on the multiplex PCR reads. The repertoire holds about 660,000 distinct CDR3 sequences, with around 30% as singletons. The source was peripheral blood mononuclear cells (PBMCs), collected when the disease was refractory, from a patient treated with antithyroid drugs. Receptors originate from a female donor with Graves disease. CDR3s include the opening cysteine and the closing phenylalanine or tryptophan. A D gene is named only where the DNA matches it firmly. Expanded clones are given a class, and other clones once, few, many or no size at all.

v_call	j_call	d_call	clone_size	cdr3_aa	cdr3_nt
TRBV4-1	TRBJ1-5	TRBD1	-	CASSQDPTGLSNQPQHF	TGCGCCAGCAGCCAAGATCCGACAGGGCTTAGCAATCAGCCCCAGCATTTT
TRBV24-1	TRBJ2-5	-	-	CATSERRTDQETQYF	TGTGCCACCAGTGAAAGGCGGACGGACCAAGAGACCCAGTACTTC
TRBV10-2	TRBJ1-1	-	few	CASSERFGRSEAFF	TGCGCCAGCAGTGAGCGGTTCGGAAGGTCTGAAGCTTTCTTT
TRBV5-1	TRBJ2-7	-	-	CASSLLSNYEQYF	TGCGCCAGCAGCTTGCTCAGTAATTACGAGCAGTACTTC
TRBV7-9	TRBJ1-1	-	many	CASGGLTTEAFF	TGTGCCAGCGGCGGCCTGACCACTGAAGCTTTCTTT
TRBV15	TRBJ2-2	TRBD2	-	CATSRASGRSGELFF	TGTGCCACCAGCAGAGCTAGCGGGAGGTCCGGGGAGCTGTTTTTT
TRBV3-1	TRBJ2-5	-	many	CASSQTETQYF	TGTGCCAGCAGCCAAACAGAGACCCAGTACTTC
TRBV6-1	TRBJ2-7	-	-	CASSWMGGVYEQYF	TGTGCCAGCAGCTGGATGGGGGGCGTCTACGAGCAGTACTTC
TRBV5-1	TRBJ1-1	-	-	CASSREQVTNTEAFF	TGCGCCAGCAGCCGTGAACAGGTCACGAACACTGAAGCTTTCTTT
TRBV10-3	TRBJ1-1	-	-	CAISWGENTEAFF	TGTGCCATCTCATGGGGCGAGAACACTGAAGCTTTCTTT
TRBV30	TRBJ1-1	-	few	CAWSVIMNTEAFF	TGTGCCTGGAGTGTAATCATGAACACTGAAGCTTTCTTT
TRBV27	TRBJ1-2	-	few	CASSLKSGGYGYTF	TGTGCCAGCAGTTTAAAGTCCGGAGGATATGGCTACACCTTC
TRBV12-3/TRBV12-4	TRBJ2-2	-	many	CASSGNTGELFF	TGTGCCAGCAGTGGGAACACCGGGGAGCTGTTTTTT
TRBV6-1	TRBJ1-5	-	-	CASSEVWGRGNQPQHF	TGTGCCAGCAGTGAAGTTTGGGGGCGAGGCAATCAGCCCCAGCATTTT
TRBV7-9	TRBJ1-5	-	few	CASSRALNQPQHF	TGTGCCAGCAGCCGGGCCCTCAATCAGCCCCAGCATTTT
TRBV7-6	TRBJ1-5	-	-	CASSNEPSNQPQHF	TGTGCCAGCAGCAACGAACCTAGCAATCAGCCCCAGCATTTT
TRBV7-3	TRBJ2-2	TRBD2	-	CASSSSRTLAGGPTGELFF	TGTGCCAGCAGTTCTTCTCGCACCTTAGCGGGAGGGCCTACCGGGGAGCTGTTTTTT
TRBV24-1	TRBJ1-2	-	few	CATSEAGLYGYTF	TGTGCCACCAGTGAGGCTGGCCTATATGGCTACACCTTC
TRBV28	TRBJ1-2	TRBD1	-	CASSEPGQAYGYTF	TGTGCCAGCAGTGAACCGGGACAGGCCTATGGCTACACCTTC
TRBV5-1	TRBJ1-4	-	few	CASSLAPPEKLFF	TGCGCCAGCAGCTTGGCCCCACCTGAAAAACTGTTTTTT
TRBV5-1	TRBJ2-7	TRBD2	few	CASSSIAGGSSYEQYF	TGCGCCAGCAGCTCAATAGCGGGAGGGAGCTCCTACGAGCAGTACTTC
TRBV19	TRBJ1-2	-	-	CASSIPPGNPNYGYTF	TGTGCCAGTAGCATCCCACCGGGGAATCCTAACTATGGCTACACCTTC
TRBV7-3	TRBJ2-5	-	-	CASSLSGGAGQETQYF	TGTGCCAGCAGCTTAAGTGGGGGCGCGGGTCAAGAGACCCAGTACTTC
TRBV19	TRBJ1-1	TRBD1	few	CASRVQGQNTEAFF	TGTGCCAGTAGGGTACAGGGGCAGAACACTGAAGCTTTCTTT
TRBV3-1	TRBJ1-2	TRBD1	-	CASSQEWTGYLNYGYTF	TGTGCCAGCAGCCAAGAATGGACAGGGTATCTTAACTATGGCTACACCTTC
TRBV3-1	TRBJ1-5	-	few	CASSPRTTFMPQHF	TGTGCCAGCAGCCCCCGAACAACCTTTATGCCCCAGCATTTT
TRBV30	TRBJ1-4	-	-	CAWSGSYQTVTNEKLFF	TGTGCCTGGAGTGGATCTTATCAGACAGTAACTAATGAAAAACTGTTTTTT
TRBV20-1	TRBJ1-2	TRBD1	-	CSALSPGQDYGYTF	TGCAGTGCCCTCTCCCCGGGACAGGACTATGGCTACACCTTC
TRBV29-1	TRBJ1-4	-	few	CSVSRTINEKLFF	TGCAGCGTTAGCCGCACTATTAATGAAAAACTGTTTTTT
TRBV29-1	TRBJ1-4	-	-	CSVQGTLDGKLFF	TGCAGCGTCCAGGGTACCCTGGACGGAAAACTGTTTTTT
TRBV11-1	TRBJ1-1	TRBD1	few	CASSLILRTGGTEAFF	TGTGCCAGCAGCTTAATTTTAAGAACAGGGGGCACTGAAGCTTTCTTT
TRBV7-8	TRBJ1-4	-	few	CASSRLGGSANEKLFF	TGTGCCAGCAGCCGGTTGGGCGGTTCGGCTAATGAAAAACTGTTTTTT
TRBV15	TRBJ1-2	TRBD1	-	CATSPTGGWGYTF	TGTGCCACCAGCCCTACAGGGGGATGGGGCTACACCTTC
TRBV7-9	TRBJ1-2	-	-	CASSFDRLGNYGYTF	TGTGCCAGCAGCTTCGACAGGTTGGGTAACTATGGCTACACCTTC
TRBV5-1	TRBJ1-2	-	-	CASTGGSSGYTF	TGCGCCAGCACAGGAGGTAGTTCTGGCTACACCTTC
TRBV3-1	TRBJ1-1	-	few	CASRERAMNTEAFF	TGTGCCAGCAGGGAGAGGGCCATGAACACTGAAGCTTTCTTT
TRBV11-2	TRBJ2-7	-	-	CASSFGGGMHEQCF	TGTGCCAGCAGCTTCGGGGGAGGAATGCACGAGCAGTGCTTC
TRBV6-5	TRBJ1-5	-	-	CASSYGGKGVPQHF	TGTGCCAGCAGTTATGGGGGGAAGGGCGTCCCCCAGCATTTT
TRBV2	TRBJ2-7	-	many	CASSESWGREQYF	TGTGCCAGCAGTGAATCGTGGGGGAGGGAGCAGTACTTC
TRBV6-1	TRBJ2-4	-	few	CASSEHLAKNIQYF	TGTGCCAGCAGCGAACACCTAGCCAAAAACATTCAGTACTTC
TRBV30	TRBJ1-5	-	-	CAWSVLGGQPQHF	TGTGCCTGGAGCGTTCTGGGCGGTCAGCCCCAGCATTTT
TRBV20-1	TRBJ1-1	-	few	CSARDMGGGSTEAFF	TGCAGTGCTAGAGATATGGGGGGAGGGAGCACTGAAGCTTTCTTT
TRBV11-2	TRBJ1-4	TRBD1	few	CASSPRGPFTNEKLFF	TGTGCCAGCAGCCCCAGGGGGCCCTTCACTAATGAAAAACTGTTTTTT
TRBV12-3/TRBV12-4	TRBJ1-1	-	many	CATRTANTEAFF	TGTGCCACAAGGACGGCGAACACTGAAGCTTTCTTT
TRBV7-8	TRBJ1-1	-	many	CASSLSLRSDTEAFF	TGTGCCAGCAGCCTGAGTTTGAGGTCAGACACTGAAGCTTTCTTT
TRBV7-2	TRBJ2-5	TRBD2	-	CASSLVVWASGSQETQYF	TGTGCCAGCAGCTTAGTTGTCTGGGCTAGCGGGAGCCAAGAGACCCAGTACTTC
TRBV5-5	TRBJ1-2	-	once	CASSLAEGDYTF	TGTGCCAGCAGCTTGGCAGAGGGTGACTACACCTTC